The 8 T cell receptor beta chains presented below share a single source sample, sequenced in a study of CD8+CD57+ T cells in acquired aplastic anemia. TCR beta VDJ and CDR3 were profiled, and genomic DNA was the template. MiXCR was run by TCRdb on the reads, yielding one entry per CDR3 protein. This sample carries just over 450,000 distinct CDR3 sequences, approximately 32% of them seen once, and the ten largest clones take around 0.82%. Flow cytometry had shown expanded CD8+CD57+ cells in the patients chosen for sequencing. The specimen sequenced was sorted CD4+, CD8+, or CD8+CD57+ T cells (not recorded which) from PBMCs. Receptors originate from a human donor with aplastic anemia.

The J gene is TRBJ2-7, the V gene TRBV7-2; D is ambiguous. V shed 0 bases and J shed 2 bases, with 11 bases lying between them. There are 15 residues in the CDR3. Germline V gene data show CDR1 as SGHTA and CDR2 as FQGNSA. The CDR3 region has the DNA TGTGCCAGCAGCTTAGCGCCCAGGCCTCCCTACGAGCAGTACTTC. Translating gives CASSLAPRPPYEQYF.

This clonotype was observed a handful of times. This chain connects TRBV29-1 to TRBJ1-2; D not certain. The V and J ends lost 4 bases and 7 bases respectively, with 16 bases between them. This CDR3 has 13 residues. Germline V gene lookup returns CDR1 SQVTM and CDR2 ANQGSEA. CDR3 coding DNA: TGCAGCGTTGTAACTAGCGGGGTCGGTGGCTACACCTTC. Residues: CSVVTSGVGGYTF. The entire variable domain, with the rest obtained from reference TRBV29-1 and TRBJ1-2, is as follows: SAVISQKPSRDICQRGTSLTIQCQVDSQVTMMFWYRQQPGQSLTLIATANQGSEATYESGFVIDKFPISRPNLTFSTLTVSNMSPEDSSIYLCSVVTSGVGGYTFGSGTRLTVV.

The J gene is TRBJ1-5, the V gene TRBV10-3; D call uncertain. The CDR3 consists of 12 residues. V shed 11 bases and J shed 3 bases, with 11 bases lying between them. CDR1 is ENHRY, CDR2 SYGVKD, per germline. DNA of the CDR3: TGTGCCGTCGGGGAGTTCAATCAGCCCCAGCATTTT. This gives the protein CAVGEFNQPQHF.

The chain joins TRBV9 to TRBJ2-2; 8 bases agree with TRBD2. There are 15 residues in the CDR3. Germline values: CDR1 SGDLS, CDR2 YYNGEE. Trimming removed 1 base from V and 5 bases from J; junction bases left unmatched: 4. The CDR3 nucleotides read TGTGCCAGCAGCGTATCCGGGGGGGATACCGGGGAGCTGTTTTTT. Translated: CASSVSGGDTGELFF.

This clonotype was observed many times. The rearrangement links TRBV10-3 to TRBJ1-1, with TRBD1 matching 7 bases. The V segment lost 3 bases and the J segment 5 bases; nucleotides outside the gene matches: 12. The CDR3 is 16 residues long. Germline loops: CDR1 ENHRY, CDR2 SYGVKD. The chain's CDR3 is CAISESKGARVTEAFF. The CDR3 nucleotides are TGTGCCATCAGTGAAAGTAAGGGGGCGAGGGTTACTGAAGCTTTCTTT.

This clonotype was found many times. V is TRBV20-1 and J is TRBJ2-7, with D tentatively TRBD1 (5 bases). The V gene lost 3 bases and the J gene lost 3 bases, with 9 bases spanning the gap. This CDR3 spans 12 amino acids. Germline-derived CDR1 and CDR2 are DFQATT and SNEGSKA (reference sequence). CDR3 sequence (DNA): TGCAGTGCTAGCCGACAGAACTACGAGCAGTACTTC. It encodes CSASRQNYEQYF.

This clonotype has a count of ten or more. This rearrangement joins TRBV19 to TRBJ2-3, with 9 positions matching TRBD2. Germline CDR1 is LNHDA and CDR2 is SQIVND (reference sequence). The CDR3 totals 15 residues. With V trimmed by 4 bases and J by 3 bases, 5 bases remained unmatched. The chain's CDR3 is CASSRVSGGTDTQYF. In nucleotides, the CDR3 is TGTGCCAGTAGTAGGGTCAGCGGGGGGACAGATACGCAGTATTTT.

This clonotype was found many times. This chain connects TRBV13 to TRBJ1-2; 9 bases are shared with TRBD1. V was pared by 3 bases and J by 7 bases, with 6 bases of the junction left unmatched. Germline V CDR1 and CDR2: PRHDT, FYEKMQ (reference sequence). The CDR3 runs 14 residues. The CDR3, as DNA: TGTGCCAGCAGCTTCAGACAGGGGGTGAGTGGCTACACCTTC. Translated: CASSFRQGVSGYTF. Full variable domain (remainder filled in from reference TRBV13 and TRBJ1-2): AAGVIQSPRHLIKEKRETATLKCYPIPRHDTVYWYQQGPGQDPQFLISFYEKMQSDKGSIPDRFSAQQFSDYHSELNMSSLELGDSALYFCASSFRQGVSGYTFGSGTRLTVV.